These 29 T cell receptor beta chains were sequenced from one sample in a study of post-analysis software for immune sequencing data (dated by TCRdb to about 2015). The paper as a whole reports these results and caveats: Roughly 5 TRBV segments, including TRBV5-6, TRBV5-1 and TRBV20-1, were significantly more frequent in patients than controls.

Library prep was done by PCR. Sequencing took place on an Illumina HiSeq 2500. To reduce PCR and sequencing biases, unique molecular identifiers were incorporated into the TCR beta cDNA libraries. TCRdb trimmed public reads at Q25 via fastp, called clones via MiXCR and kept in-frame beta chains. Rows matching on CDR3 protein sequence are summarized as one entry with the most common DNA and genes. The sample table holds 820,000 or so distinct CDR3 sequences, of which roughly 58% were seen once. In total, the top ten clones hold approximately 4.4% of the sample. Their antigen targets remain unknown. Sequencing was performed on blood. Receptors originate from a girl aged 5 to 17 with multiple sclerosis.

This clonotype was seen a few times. The CDR3 loop is CASSLAASGLVRGQETQYF. The CDR3 bases are TGCGCCAGCAGCTTGGCGGCTAGCGGGCTGGTAAGGGGGCAAGAGACCCAGTACTTC. The gene calls are TRBV5-1 and TRBJ2-5; 8 bases agree with TRBD2. The V gene's germline CDR1 is SGHRS and CDR2 YFSETQ. The V and J ends lost 0 bases and 2 bases, in that order; junction bases with no gene match: 15. This CDR3 contains 19 residues.

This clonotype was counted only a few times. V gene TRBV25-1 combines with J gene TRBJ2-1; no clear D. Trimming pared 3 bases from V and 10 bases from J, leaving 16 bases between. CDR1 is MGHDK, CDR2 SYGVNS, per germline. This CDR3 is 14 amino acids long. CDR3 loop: CASSDSENLGEQFF. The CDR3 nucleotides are TGTGCCAGCAGTGATTCGGAAAACCTAGGGGAGCAGTTCTTC.

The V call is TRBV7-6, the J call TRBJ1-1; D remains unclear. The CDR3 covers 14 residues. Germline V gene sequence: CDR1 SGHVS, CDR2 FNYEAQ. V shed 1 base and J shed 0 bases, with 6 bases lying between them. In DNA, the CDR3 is TGTGCCAGCAGCTTAGGGCAGATGAACACTGAAGCTTTCTTT. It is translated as CASSLGQMNTEAFF.

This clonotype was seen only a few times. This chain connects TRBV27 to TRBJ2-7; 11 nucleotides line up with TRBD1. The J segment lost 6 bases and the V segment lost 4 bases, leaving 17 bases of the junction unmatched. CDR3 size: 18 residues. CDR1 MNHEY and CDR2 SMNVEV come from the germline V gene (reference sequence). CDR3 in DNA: TGTGCCAGCAGTTCCCCGACCCCGGGACAGGGGGAAAAAGGCGAGCAGTACTTC. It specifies CASSSPTPGQGEKGEQYF.

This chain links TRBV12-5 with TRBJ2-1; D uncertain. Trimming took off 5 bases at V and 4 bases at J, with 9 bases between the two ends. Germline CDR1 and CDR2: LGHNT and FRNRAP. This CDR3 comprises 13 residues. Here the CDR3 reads CASGGLEYNEQFF. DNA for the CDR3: TGTGCTAGTGGTGGGCTAGAATACAATGAGCAGTTCTTC.

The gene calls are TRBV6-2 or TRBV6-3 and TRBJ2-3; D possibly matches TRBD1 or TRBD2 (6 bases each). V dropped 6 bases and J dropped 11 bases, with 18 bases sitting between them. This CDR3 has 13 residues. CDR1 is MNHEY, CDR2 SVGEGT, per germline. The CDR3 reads CASSNGGAYRQYF. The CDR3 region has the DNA TGTGCCAGCAGCAACGGGGGCGCCTATAGGCAGTATTTT.

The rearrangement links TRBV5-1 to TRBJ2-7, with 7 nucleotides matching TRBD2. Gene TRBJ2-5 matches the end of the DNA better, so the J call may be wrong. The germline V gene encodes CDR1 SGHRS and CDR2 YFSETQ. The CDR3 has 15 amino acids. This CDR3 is CASSYTQLAGETQYF. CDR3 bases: TGCGCCAGCAGCTACACTCAATTAGCGGGAGAGACCCAGTACTTC.

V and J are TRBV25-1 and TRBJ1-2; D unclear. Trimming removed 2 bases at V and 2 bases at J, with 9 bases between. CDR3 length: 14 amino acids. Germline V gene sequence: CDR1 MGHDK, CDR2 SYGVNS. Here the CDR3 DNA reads TGTGCCAGCAGTGAAGCGGTTGACAACTATGGCTACACCTTC. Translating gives CASSEAVDNYGYTF.

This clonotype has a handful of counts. The CDR3 reads CASSQRGGAYNEQFF. The CDR3 DNA reads TGTGCCAGCAGCCAGAGAGGGGGCGCCTACAATGAGCAGTTCTTC. This sequence joins TRBV14 and TRBJ2-1, with TRBD1 identical over 7 bases. The V gene end was trimmed by 3 bases and the J gene end by 2 bases; junction bases not matched to a gene: 4. CDR1 and CDR2 from the germline V gene are SGHDN and FVKESK. The CDR3 has 15 residues.

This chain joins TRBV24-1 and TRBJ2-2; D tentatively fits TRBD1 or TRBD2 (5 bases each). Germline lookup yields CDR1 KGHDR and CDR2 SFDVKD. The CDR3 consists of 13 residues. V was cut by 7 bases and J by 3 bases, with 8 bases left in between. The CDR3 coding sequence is TGTGCCACCAGGGGGGATGACACCGGGGAGCTGTTTTTT. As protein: CATRGDDTGELFF.

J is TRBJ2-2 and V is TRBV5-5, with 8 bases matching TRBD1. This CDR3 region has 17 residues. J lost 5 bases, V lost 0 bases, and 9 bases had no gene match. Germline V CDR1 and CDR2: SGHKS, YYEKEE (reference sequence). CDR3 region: CASSLGIDRGITGELFF. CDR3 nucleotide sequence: TGTGCCAGCAGCTTGGGTATTGACAGGGGAATAACCGGGGAGCTGTTTTTT. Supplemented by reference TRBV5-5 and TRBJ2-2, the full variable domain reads DAGVTQSPTHLIKTRGQQVTLRCSPISGHKSVSWYQQVLGQGPQFIFQYYEKEERGRGNFPDRFSARQFPNYSSELNVNALLLGDSALYLCASSLGIDRGITGELFFGEGSRLTVL.

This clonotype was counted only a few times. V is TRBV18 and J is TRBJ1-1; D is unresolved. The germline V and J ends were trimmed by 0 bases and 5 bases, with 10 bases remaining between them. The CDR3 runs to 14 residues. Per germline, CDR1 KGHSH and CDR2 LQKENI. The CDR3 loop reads CASSPPERETEAFF. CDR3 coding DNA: TGTGCCAGCTCACCACCCGAGAGAGAGACTGAAGCTTTCTTT.

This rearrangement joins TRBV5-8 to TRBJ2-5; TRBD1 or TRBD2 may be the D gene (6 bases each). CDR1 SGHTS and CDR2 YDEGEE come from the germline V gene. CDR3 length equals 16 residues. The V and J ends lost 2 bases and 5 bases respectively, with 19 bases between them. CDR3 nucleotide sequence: TGTGCCAGCAGCTTCCTAATTGTGGGGGGCAGTGAGACCCAGTACTTC. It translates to CASSFLIVGGSETQYF.

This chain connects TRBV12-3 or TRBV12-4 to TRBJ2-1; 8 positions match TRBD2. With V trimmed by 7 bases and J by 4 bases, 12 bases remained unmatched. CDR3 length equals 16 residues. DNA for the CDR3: TGTGCCAGCACCCGGTGGGTACTAGCGGATTACAATGAGCAGTTCTTC. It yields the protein CASTRWVLADYNEQFF.

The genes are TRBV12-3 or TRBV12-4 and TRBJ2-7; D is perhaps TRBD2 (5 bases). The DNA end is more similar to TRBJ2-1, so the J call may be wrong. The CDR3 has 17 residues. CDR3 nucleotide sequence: TGTGCCAGCAGCACCGGTCACGGCGGGTACTCCTACAATGAGCAGTTCTTC. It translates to CASSTGHGGYSYNEQFF.

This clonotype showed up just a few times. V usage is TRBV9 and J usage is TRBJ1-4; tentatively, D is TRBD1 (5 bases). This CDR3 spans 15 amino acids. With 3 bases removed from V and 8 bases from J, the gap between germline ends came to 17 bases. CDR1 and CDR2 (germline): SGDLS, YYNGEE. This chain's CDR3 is CASSARDPRREKLFF. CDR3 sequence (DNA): TGTGCCAGCAGCGCCCGGGACCCCCGGAGGGAAAAACTGTTTTTT. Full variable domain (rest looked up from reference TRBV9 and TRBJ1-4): DSGVTQTPKHLITATGQRVTLRCSPRSGDLSVYWYQQSLDQGLQFLIQYYNGEERAKGNILERFSAQQFPDLHSELNLSSLELGDSALYFCASSARDPRREKLFFGSGTQLSVL.

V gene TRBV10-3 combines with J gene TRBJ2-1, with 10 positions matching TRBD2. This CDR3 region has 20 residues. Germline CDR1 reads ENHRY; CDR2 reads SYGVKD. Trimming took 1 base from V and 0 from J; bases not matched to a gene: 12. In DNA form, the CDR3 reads TGTGCCATCAGTGAGTTTAAGCGGGAGGGAGCGCTGAGCTCCTACAATGAGCAGTTCTTC. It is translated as CAISEFKREGALSSYNEQFF.

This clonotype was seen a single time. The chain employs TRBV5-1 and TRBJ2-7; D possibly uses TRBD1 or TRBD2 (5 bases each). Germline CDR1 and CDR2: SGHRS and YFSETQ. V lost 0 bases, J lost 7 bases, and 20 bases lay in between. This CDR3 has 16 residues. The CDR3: CASSLDTGTPGREQYF. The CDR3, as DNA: TGCGCCAGCAGCTTGGATACCGGGACCCCAGGGAGAGAGCAGTACTTC.

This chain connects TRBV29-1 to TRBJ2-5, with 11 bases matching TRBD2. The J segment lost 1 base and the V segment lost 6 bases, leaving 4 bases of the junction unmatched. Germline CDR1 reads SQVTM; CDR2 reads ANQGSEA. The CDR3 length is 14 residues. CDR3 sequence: CSVMGLAAQETQYF. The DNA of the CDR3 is TGCAGCGTGATGGGACTAGCGGCCCAAGAGACCCAGTACTTC.

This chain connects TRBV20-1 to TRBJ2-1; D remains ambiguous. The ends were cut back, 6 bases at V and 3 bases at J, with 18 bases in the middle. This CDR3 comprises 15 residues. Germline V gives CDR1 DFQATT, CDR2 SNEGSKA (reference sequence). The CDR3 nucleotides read TGCAGTGCGCTAAATCGGCGCCTGGGCTACAATGAGCAGTTCTTC. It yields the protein CSALNRRLGYNEQFF.

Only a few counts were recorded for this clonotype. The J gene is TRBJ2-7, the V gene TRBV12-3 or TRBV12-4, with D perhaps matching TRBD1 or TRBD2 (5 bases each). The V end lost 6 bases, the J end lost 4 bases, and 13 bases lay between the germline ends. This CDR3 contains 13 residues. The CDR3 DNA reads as TGTGCCAGCAGAGCCGGGACGGTATACGAGCAGTACTTC. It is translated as CASRAGTVYEQYF.

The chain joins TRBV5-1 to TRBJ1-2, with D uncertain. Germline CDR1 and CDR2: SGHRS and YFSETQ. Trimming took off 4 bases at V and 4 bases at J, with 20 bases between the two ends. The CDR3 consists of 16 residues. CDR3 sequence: CASSPGLATRGYGYTF. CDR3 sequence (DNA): TGCGCCAGCAGCCCCGGTCTCGCTACTAGAGGCTATGGCTACACCTTC.

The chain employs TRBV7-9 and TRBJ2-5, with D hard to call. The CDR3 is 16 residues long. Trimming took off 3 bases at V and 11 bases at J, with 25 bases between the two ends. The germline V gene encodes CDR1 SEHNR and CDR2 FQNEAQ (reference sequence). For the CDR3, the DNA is TGTGCCAGCAGCTTCCCGGACCGAAATCCCCACAATGAGCAGTACTTC. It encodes CASSFPDRNPHNEQYF.

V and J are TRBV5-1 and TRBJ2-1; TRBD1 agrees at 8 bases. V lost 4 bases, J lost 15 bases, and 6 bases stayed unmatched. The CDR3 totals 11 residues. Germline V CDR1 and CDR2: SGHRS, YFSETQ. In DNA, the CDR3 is TGCGCCAGCAGCCAGGACAGGGCGACGTTCTTC. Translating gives CASSQDRATFF.

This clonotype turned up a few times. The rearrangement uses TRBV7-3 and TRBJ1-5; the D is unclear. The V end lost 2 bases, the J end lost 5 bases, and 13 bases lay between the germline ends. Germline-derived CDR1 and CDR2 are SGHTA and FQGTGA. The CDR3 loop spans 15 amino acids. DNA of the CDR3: TGTGCCAGCAGCTTATCAAGAGTTTTCGATCAGCCCCAGCATTTT. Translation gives CASSLSRVFDQPQHF.

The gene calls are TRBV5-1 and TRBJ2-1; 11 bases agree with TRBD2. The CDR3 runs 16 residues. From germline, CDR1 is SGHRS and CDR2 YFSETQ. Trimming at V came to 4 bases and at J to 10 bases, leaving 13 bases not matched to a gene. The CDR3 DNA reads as TGCGCCAGCAGCCGGACGACTAGCGGGAAAGCCTCGGAGCAGTTCTTC. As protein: CASSRTTSGKASEQFF.

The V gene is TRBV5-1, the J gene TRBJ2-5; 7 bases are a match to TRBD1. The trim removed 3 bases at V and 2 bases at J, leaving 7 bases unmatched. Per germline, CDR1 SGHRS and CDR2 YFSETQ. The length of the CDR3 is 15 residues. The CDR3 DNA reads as TGCGCCAGCAGCTACCGGGACAGTGCTCAAGAGACCCAGTACTTC. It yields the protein CASSYRDSAQETQYF. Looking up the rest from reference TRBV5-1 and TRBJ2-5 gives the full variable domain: KAGVTQTPRYLIKTRGQQVTLSCSPISGHRSVSWYQQTPGQGLQFLFEYFSETQRNKGNFPGRFSGRQFSNSRSEMNVSTLELGDSALYLCASSYRDSAQETQYFGPGTRLLVL.

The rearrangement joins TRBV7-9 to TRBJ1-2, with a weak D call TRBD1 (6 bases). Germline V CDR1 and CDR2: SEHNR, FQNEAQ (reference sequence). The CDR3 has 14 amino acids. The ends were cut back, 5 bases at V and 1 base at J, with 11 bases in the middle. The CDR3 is CASSRTENNYGYTF. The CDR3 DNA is TGTGCCAGCAGCCGGACAGAAAATAACTATGGCTACACCTTC.

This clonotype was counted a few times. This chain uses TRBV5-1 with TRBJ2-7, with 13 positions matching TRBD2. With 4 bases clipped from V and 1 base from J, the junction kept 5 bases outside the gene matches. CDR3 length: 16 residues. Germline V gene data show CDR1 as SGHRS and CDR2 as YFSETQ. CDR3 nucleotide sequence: TGCGCCAGCAGCAAAGGACTAGCGGGAGAATCCTACGAGCAGTACTTC. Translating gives CASSKGLAGESYEQYF.